This T cell receptor beta chain stems from a study of CD8+CD57+ T cells in acquired aplastic anemia. Across the study: The sorted CD4+ and CD8+ cells yielded an average approximately 3.2 ug of DNA. Study-wide points: Sharing between patients and controls was observed for roughly 30 CD8+ CDR3 sequences.

Germline CDR1 WNHNN, CDR2 SYGVQD (reference sequence). This CDR3 is 16 amino acids long. The V gene end was trimmed by 6 bases and the J gene end by 2 bases; junction bases not matched to a gene: 9. Profiling of TCR beta VDJ combinations and CDR3 sequences used genomic DNA as template. TCRdb re-called the reads with MiXCR, one entry per CDR3 protein. The sample lists fewer than 200,000 distinct CDR3 sequences; around 48% were seen once. Comment on this clonotype: The antigen is undetermined.

Patients picked for sequencing had shown CD8+CD57+ cell expansion detected by flow cytometry. All participating patients were living with severe acquired aplastic anemia. Sequenced material: sorted CD4+, CD8+, or CD8+CD57+ T cells (not recorded which) from PBMCs. This clonotype was obtained from a human donor with aplastic anemia. The chain uses TRBV10-1 and TRBJ2-3; 9 positions match TRBD2. CDR3 sequence: CASSLGGGGATDTQYF. The CDR3 DNA is TGCGCCAGCAGCCTTGGAGGCGGGGGGGCCACAGATACGCAGTATTTT.